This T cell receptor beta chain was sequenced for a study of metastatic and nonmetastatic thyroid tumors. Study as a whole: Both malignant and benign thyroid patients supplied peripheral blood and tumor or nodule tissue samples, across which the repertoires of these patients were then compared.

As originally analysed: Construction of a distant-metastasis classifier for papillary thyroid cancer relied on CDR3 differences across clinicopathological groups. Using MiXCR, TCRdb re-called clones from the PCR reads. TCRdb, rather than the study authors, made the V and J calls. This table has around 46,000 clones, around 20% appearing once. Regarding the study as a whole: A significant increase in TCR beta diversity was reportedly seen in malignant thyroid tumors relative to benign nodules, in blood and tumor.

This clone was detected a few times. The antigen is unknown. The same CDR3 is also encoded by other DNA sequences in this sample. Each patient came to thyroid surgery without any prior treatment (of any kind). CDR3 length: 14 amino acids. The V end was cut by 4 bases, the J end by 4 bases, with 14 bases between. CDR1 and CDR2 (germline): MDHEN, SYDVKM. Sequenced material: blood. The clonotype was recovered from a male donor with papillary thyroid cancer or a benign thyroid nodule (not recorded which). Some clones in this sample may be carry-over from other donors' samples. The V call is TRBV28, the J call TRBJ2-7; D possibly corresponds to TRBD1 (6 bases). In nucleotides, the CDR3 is TGTGCCAGCAGTTCCCGGGACACATCATACGAGCAGTACTTC. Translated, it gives CASSSRDTSYEQYF.